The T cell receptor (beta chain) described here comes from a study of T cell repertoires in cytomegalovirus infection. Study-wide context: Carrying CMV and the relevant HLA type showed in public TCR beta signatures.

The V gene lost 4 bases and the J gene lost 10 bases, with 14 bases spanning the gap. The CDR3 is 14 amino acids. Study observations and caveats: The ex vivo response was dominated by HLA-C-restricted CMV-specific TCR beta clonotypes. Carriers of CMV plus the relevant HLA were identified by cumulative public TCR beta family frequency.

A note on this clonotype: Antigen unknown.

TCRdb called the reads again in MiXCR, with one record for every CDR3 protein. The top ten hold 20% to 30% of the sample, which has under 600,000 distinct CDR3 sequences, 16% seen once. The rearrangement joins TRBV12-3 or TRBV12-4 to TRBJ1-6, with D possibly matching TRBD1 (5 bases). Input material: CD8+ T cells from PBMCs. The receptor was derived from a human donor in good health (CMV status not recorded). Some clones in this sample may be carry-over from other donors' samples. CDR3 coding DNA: TGTGCCAGCAGTTGGGGGGGGATAGGGTCACCCCTCCACTTT. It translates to CASSWGGIGSPLHF.